Sequencing of this T cell receptor (beta chain) was carried out in a study of blood T cell repertoires in COVID-19 (dated by TCRdb to 2019 to 2021). General notes on the study: Collaborator samples came from the United States, Italy and Spain and covered acute and convalescent phases of COVID-19. The sample metadata nearly always contained a de-identified subject ID, COVID-19 status, age in years and sex. The repertoires were released in a freely available public database intended as a resource for research on the immune response to SARS-CoV-2. The samples were drawn from two sources: the first 160 participants of the ongoing ImmuneRACE study, and 950 to 1,500 subjects contributed by 6 global collaborators. Subjects who had been exposed to COVID-19, were actively infected with it, or had recovered from it provided the deeply sampled blood TCRbeta repertoires that made up the dataset. Where HLA class I and class II types were available, the types were taken from metadata supplied by the sample provider, not from assay-based typing. The material from the prospective study consisted of cDNA or gDNA derived from T cells, B-cell-depleted T cells, or PBMCs. Broad study findings and their caveats: Clinical and demographic metadata were provided uncurated, with the amount varying by source and participant.

Concerning this clone: What this receptor recognizes is not known. No base quality values were provided; no much bigger clone lies one nucleotide off.

Counted from cysteine to phenylalanine, this CDR3 has 14 amino acids. Only the CDR3 region is kept as DNA, spanning 42 bases read in frame from base 1. Trimming takes 5 bases from V and 5 bases from J, and the germline ends sit 12 bases apart. CDR1 MDHEN and CDR2 SYDVKM are derived from the germline V gene. The immunoSEQ Assay, a bias-controlled multiplex PCR, was used to amplify TCRbeta CDR3 regions from genomic DNA. As for the authors' bioinformatics: The number of nucleated cells in each sample was estimated from the amplification of reference gene primers within the assay. To quantify the absolute abundance of each unique TCRbeta CDR3 rearrangement, sequence reads were collapsed and filtered. For each sample, productive Simpson clonality was calculated by taking the square root of Simpson's diversity index across productive rearrangements. What TCRdb holds here is the immuneACCESS table cut down to in-frame rearrangements. Part of the clones is not present; checked against another copy, under half of the missing clones reflect an unresolved V gene, and the others are unexplained. Clone size and the V and J calls come from that table; the DNA yielded D and trimming. The sample table records 45,000 or so clones; roughly 84% of these occur just once. The ten largest clonotypes hold approximately 15% of the sample.

Whole blood was collected in K2EDTA tubes by collaborating institutions according to the institutions' own protocols. For TCRbeta analysis, collaborators shipped samples in one of three forms: frozen whole blood, isolated PBMCs, or DNA extracted from either of those sample types. The source material was peripheral blood. The sequence came from a human donor in a cohort sampled during active COVID-19. The rearranged segments are TRBV28 and TRBJ1-4; the D segment could be TRBD1, given 5 matching bases. CDR3 loop: CASSRQTLNEKLFF. The nucleotide sequence reads as follows: TGTGCCAGCAGTCGACAGACCTTAAATGAAAAACTGTTTTTT.